This T cell receptor beta chain was identified in a study of blood T cell repertoires in COVID-19. Comment on this clone: At one of its ends the junction is not consistent with the germline gene, which may arise from a read error.

Data came from immunoSEQ multiplex PCR; TCRdb stores just in-frame clones and leaves some out. The sample shows fewer than 60,000 clones, about four fifths of them seen only once. The receptor comes from a man aged 55 to 70 with acute or convalescent COVID-19. Sample: peripheral blood.

The CDR3 protein is CANSFLSRGMNTEAFF. The CDR3 DNA reads as TGTGCCAACAGTTTCCTCAGCCGGGGAATGAACACTGAAGCTTTCTTT. The J gene is TRBJ1-1, the V gene TRBV6-5; unclear D gene. In germline, CDR1 is MNHEY, CDR2 SVGAGI. This CDR3 has 16 residues.